This T cell receptor (beta chain) was obtained from a study of cytomegalovirus exposure and HLA in healthy donors. Regarding the study as a whole: Donors were assumed by presence/absence analyses to have roughly uniform sequencing depth. The study listed 150 to 200 cytomegalovirus-associated TCR beta chains. Most subjects' HLA-A and HLA-B alleles were reportedly predicted from TCR beta sequences.

Although they were nominally healthy when sampled, donors likely had unrecorded immune exposures. It was with 60 Vbeta and 13 Jbeta primers that the PCR ran. Sequenced by immunoSEQ multiplex PCR; TCRdb stores in-frame clones only, minus some. Of 100,000 to 150,000 clones listed, around 8.5% are singletons. This clone appeared a few times. No antigen is known for it. This CDR3 has 14 residues. The V gene's germline CDR1 is SGDLS and CDR2 YYNGEE. The V end lost 6 bases, the J end lost 0 bases, and 10 bases lay between the germline ends. The sequence came from a man aged 40-55 years in good health and CMV-seronegative. The J gene is TRBJ1-5, the V gene TRBV9; D unclear. The sequencing sample was made of PBMCs. This chain's CDR3 is CASNGGYSNQPQHF. CDR3 nucleotide sequence: TGTGCCAGCAATGGAGGATATAGCAATCAGCCCCAGCATTTT.